The 22 T cell receptor beta chains reported below all come from one sample, sequenced in a study of PD-1 blockade in classical Hodgkin lymphoma (dated by TCRdb to the early 2020s). Libraries were made using the immunoSEQ multiplex PCR assay. TCRdb stores this immuneACCESS table with in-frame sequences only. Part of the clones is absent; in the studies checked, under half of the shortfall reflects unresolved V genes, and no reason is known for the rest. Within this sample are fewer than 65,000 clones, with roughly nine tenths of them counted one time only. The ten most abundant clones make up about 9.6% of the sample. The time point label of this sample denotes: cycle 1 day 1 (C1D1), immediately before nivolumab initiation. All trial patients had relapsed after autologous stem cell transplantation, with cohorts A, B and C differing in prior brentuximab vedotin exposure. The sequencing used peripheral blood mononuclear cells (PBMCs), collected at baseline. All receptors come from a human donor with classical Hodgkin lymphoma.

The chain uses TRBV6-5 and TRBJ1-2; D possibly corresponds to TRBD1 (5 bases). The V end was cut by 4 bases, the J end by 3 bases, with 15 bases between. Germline loops: CDR1 MNHEY, CDR2 SVGAGI. This CDR3 has 15 amino acids. This CDR3 reads CASSSRGRPDYGYTF. In DNA form, the CDR3 reads TGTGCCAGCAGTTCTAGGGGACGGCCCGACTATGGCTACACCTTC.

As concerns this clone: An end of the junction does not agree with germline; a read error may underlie this. The same CDR3 can be traced to other DNA sequences in this sample. The chain employs TRBV6-1 and TRBJ2-7; D gene ambiguous. This CDR3 spans 15 amino acids. Germline CDR1 and CDR2: MNHNS and SASEGT. The CDR3 bases are TGTGCCAGCAGGGTCCAGGACGCTCCCTCCTATGAGCAGTACTTC. It encodes CASRVQDAPSYEQYF.

CDR3: CASSQMDRAVGGYTF. The CDR3 DNA follows: TGTGCCAGCAGTCAGATGGACAGGGCGGTGGGGGGCTACACCTTC. The rearrangement joins TRBV7-8 to TRBJ1-2; TRBD1 agrees at 8 bases. The ends lost 6 bases at V and 8 bases at J; junction bases unmatched: 14. The CDR3 loop spans 15 amino acids. In germline, CDR1 is SGHVS, CDR2 FQNEAQ.

V is TRBV7-6 and J is TRBJ1-4, with 8 bases lining up with TRBD1. The V gene's germline CDR1 is SGHVS and CDR2 FNYEAQ. V dropped 2 bases and J dropped 7; count of bases not matched to a gene: 9. The CDR3 spans 16 residues. CDR3 amino acids: CASSLQLQGAGEKLFF. In DNA, the CDR3 is TGTGCCAGCAGCTTACAACTCCAGGGGGCGGGTGAAAAACTGTTTTTT.

The chain carries TRBV5-1 and TRBJ1-3; 9 bases align to TRBD1. This CDR3 contains 15 residues. After removal of 0 bases from V and 4 bases from J, the junction contained 2 bases not matched to a gene. The germline CDR1 and CDR2 sequences are SGHRS and YFSETQ. The CDR3 loop reads CASSLGDREGNTIYF. The CDR3 nucleotides are TGCGCCAGCAGCTTGGGGGACAGGGAAGGAAACACCATATATTTT.

The CDR3 region is CASSSLGTSPLHF. In DNA form, the CDR3 reads TGTGCCAGCAGTTCCCTCGGGACCTCACCCCTCCACTTT. This rearrangement joins TRBV6-1 to TRBJ1-6, with D maybe TRBD1 (5 bases). From germline, CDR1 is MNHNS and CDR2 SASEGT. Trimming pared 5 bases from V and 10 bases from J, leaving 12 bases between. This CDR3 is 13 amino acids long.

J is TRBJ1-2 and V is TRBV29-1; possibly TRBD1 for D (5 bases). The germline V and J ends were trimmed by 4 bases and 6 bases, with 9 bases remaining between them. CDR1 and CDR2 (germline): SQVTM, ANQGSEA. CDR3 length equals 11 residues. CDR3 residues: CSVVDRDGYTF. CDR3 nucleotides: TGCAGCGTTGTCGACAGAGATGGCTACACCTTC.

There are a few counts of this clone. V is TRBV7-9 and J is TRBJ2-7, with TRBD1 matching over 7 bases. This CDR3 spans 13 amino acids. V lost 6 bases, J lost 2 bases, and 4 bases stayed unmatched. From germline, CDR1 is SEHNR and CDR2 FQNEAQ (reference sequence). CDR3 sequence reads: CASRGTGAYEQYF. The CDR3 coding sequence is TGTGCCAGCAGGGGTACAGGGGCCTACGAGCAGTACTTC.

CDR3 bases: TGTGCCAGCAGTCACTGGACAGGGGTCACTGAAGCTTTCTTT. It encodes CASSHWTGVTEAFF. This chain joins TRBV27 and TRBJ1-1; 9 nucleotides agree with TRBD1. CDR3 length: 14 residues. The trim removed 5 bases at V and 4 bases at J, leaving 5 bases unmatched. Germline lookup yields CDR1 MNHEY and CDR2 SMNVEV (reference sequence).

The rearrangement uses TRBV25-1 and TRBJ1-1, with 9 bases fitting TRBD1. The germline V gene encodes CDR1 MGHDK and CDR2 SYGVNS. The CDR3 is 14 residues long. V was pared by 7 bases and J by 1 base, with 4 bases of the junction left unmatched. The CDR3 loop reads CASKTGGGNTEAFF. Here the CDR3 DNA reads TGTGCCAGCAAGACAGGGGGGGGGAACACTGAAGCTTTCTTT.

The chain recombines TRBV7-2 with TRBJ1-3; a possible D gene is TRBD1 (5 bases). Germline CDR1 and CDR2: SGHTA and FQGNSA. V lost 8 bases and J lost 1, with 12 bases in between. The CDR3 spans 14 residues. The CDR3 region is CASLRDPSGNTIYF. CDR3 sequence (DNA): TGTGCCAGCTTAAGGGACCCGTCTGGAAACACCATATATTTT.

This chain joins TRBV6-1 and TRBJ2-7; D gene unclear. Germline V gives CDR1 MNHNS, CDR2 SASEGT. V was trimmed by 8 bases and J by 6 bases, leaving 11 bases between them. This CDR3 comprises 11 residues. The CDR3 DNA sequence: TGTGCCAGCGGCAGATTGGTCGAGCAGTACTTC. This encodes CASGRLVEQYF.

This clone was observed once. The chain has TRBV19 and TRBJ2-1; tentatively, D is TRBD1 or TRBD2 (6 bases each). The germline V gene has CDR1 LNHDA and CDR2 SQIVND (reference sequence). Trimming pared 5 bases from V and 4 bases from J, leaving 15 bases between. CDR3 length: 15 amino acids. As DNA, the CDR3 is TGTGCCAGTAGTCTTCACGGGGGCGGATACAATGAGCAGTTCTTC. Residues: CASSLHGGGYNEQFF. The full variable domain, completed using reference TRBV19 and TRBJ2-1, is DGGITQSPKYLFRKEGQNVTLSCEQNLNHDAMYWYRQDPGQGLRLIYYSQIVNDFQKGDIAEGYSVSREKKESFPLTVTSAQKNPTAFYLCASSLHGGGYNEQFFGPGTRLTVL.

The V gene is TRBV19, the J gene TRBJ1-2, with D perhaps matching TRBD1 (5 bases). V was clipped by 0 bases and J by 0 bases, with 20 bases between them. This CDR3 has 19 amino acids. Per germline, CDR1 LNHDA and CDR2 SQIVND (reference sequence). The CDR3 loop is CASSIDLGEVLGANYGYTF. As DNA, the CDR3 is TGTGCCAGTAGTATAGATCTGGGGGAAGTCTTGGGCGCTAACTATGGCTACACCTTC.

The rearrangement uses TRBV19 and TRBJ2-1, with 9 bases lining up with TRBD1. The CDR3 covers 17 residues. The germline CDR1 and CDR2 sequences are LNHDA and SQIVND (reference sequence). V gave up 2 bases and J gave up 4 bases; unmatched junction bases: 9. CDR3 residues: CASSITGQGKRYNEQFF. The DNA of the CDR3 is TGTGCCAGTAGTATAACCGGACAGGGGAAAAGGTACAATGAGCAGTTCTTC.

CDR3 residues: CASSQGLNPYEQYF. DNA of the CDR3: TGTGCCAGCAGTCAAGGACTAAACCCCTACGAGCAGTACTTC. J is TRBJ2-7 and V is TRBV27; D is perhaps TRBD2 (6 bases). The CDR3 consists of 14 residues. V was cut by 5 bases and J by 2 bases, with 13 bases left in between. Per the germline V gene, CDR1 is MNHEY and CDR2 is SMNVEV (reference sequence).

The CDR3 region is CASSGGFVDTQYF. As DNA, the CDR3 is TGTGCCAGCAGTGGTGGGTTCGTGGATACGCAGTATTTT. V gene TRBV6-1 combines with J gene TRBJ2-3, with D hard to call. Germline V gene data show CDR1 as MNHNS and CDR2 as SASEGT. The CDR3 length is 13 residues. Trimming removed 4 bases at V and 6 bases at J, with 11 bases between.

This sequence joins TRBV10-3 and TRBJ2-5, with D unclear. Germline V gene sequence: CDR1 ENHRY, CDR2 SYGVKD. The V end lost 4 bases, the J end lost 3 bases, and 6 bases lay between the germline ends. The CDR3 has 12 amino acids. CDR3 in amino acids: CAISGAEETQYF. As DNA, the CDR3 is TGTGCCATCAGTGGGGCTGAAGAGACCCAGTACTTC.

The V call is TRBV6-5, the J call TRBJ1-2, with unresolved D. The CDR3 is 13 amino acids. The ends were cut back, 2 bases at V and 6 bases at J, with 10 bases in the middle. The germline V gene encodes CDR1 MNHEY and CDR2 SVGAGI. CDR3 amino acids: CASSYLDGHGYTF. For the CDR3, the DNA is TGTGCCAGCAGTTACCTCGACGGGCATGGCTACACCTTC.

The chain combines TRBV4-2 with TRBJ2-5; 8 positions agree with TRBD1. CDR1 is LGHNA, CDR2 YNFKEQ, per germline. V lost 5 bases, J lost 5 bases, and 7 bases stayed unmatched. The CDR3 loop spans 14 amino acids. The CDR3 nucleotides read TGTGCCAGCAGCTACGGACAGGGCCAGGAGACCCAGTACTTC. Its protein is CASSYGQGQETQYF.

This clone has more than one count but fewer than ten. The chain joins TRBV11-3 to TRBJ1-5; D might be TRBD1 (6 bases). Germline values: CDR1 SGHNT, CDR2 YENEEA. V was cut by 5 bases and J by 2 bases, with 22 bases left in between. This CDR3 spans 18 amino acids. This CDR3 reads CASSPSSGARDCNQPQHF. The CDR3 DNA follows: TGTGCCAGCAGCCCGTCGTCGGGGGCGCGTGATTGCAATCAGCCCCAGCATTTT.

The rearrangement joins TRBV10-3 to TRBJ2-1; D may match TRBD1 or TRBD2 (6 bases each). Trimming shortened V by 8 bases and J by 5 bases, and 16 bases separated the two germline ends. The V gene's germline CDR1 is ENHRY and CDR2 SYGVKD. The CDR3 sequence is 14 residues long. CDR3 sequence (DNA): TGTGCCATCTCCCCGAAGGGGGAGGACAATGAGCAGTTCTTC. This codes for CAISPKGEDNEQFF.